The next 15 T cell receptor beta chains were all read from a single sample in a study of blood T cell repertoires in COVID-19. TCRdb keeps only in-frame clones here, not all; method: immunoSEQ multiplex PCR. The table has 95,000 to 100,000 clones, approximately 86% seen once; the top ten hold more than 1.5%. Input material: peripheral blood. The receptors stem from an elderly man with acute or convalescent COVID-19.

This chain connects TRBV7-8 to TRBJ1-6; D is uncertain. Trimming pared 4 bases from V and 8 bases from J, leaving 9 bases between. Germline V gene lookup returns CDR1 SGHVS and CDR2 FQNEAQ. The CDR3 loop spans 13 amino acids. CDR3 nucleotides: TGTGCCAGCAGCTATACTCGGGATTCACCCCTCCACTTT. Encoded protein: CASSYTRDSPLHF.

The chain couples TRBV11-3 to TRBJ2-5, with D maybe TRBD1 (6 bases). The CDR3 runs to 15 residues. The V end lost 1 base, the J end lost 5 bases, and 14 bases lay between the germline ends. CDR1 is SGHNT, CDR2 YENEEA, per germline. The CDR3 is CASSLGTAIEETQYF. In DNA form, the CDR3 reads TGTGCCAGCAGCTTAGGGACAGCGATAGAGGAGACCCAGTACTTC.

This clone was counted a single time. The rearrangement joins TRBV5-1 to TRBJ2-1, with TRBD1 as a possible D gene (6 bases). The CDR3 has 14 amino acids. The ends were cut back, 0 bases at V and 6 bases at J, with 10 bases in the middle. From germline, CDR1 is SGHRS and CDR2 YFSETQ. CDR3 nucleotides: TGCGCCAGCAGCTTGGGGACAGCATCCAATGAGCAGTTCTTC. It encodes CASSLGTASNEQFF.

This clone was recorded once. The V call is TRBV9, the J call TRBJ2-2; TRBD1 matches 9 bases. With V trimmed by 4 bases and J by 4 bases, 5 bases remained unmatched. The germline CDR1 and CDR2 sequences are SGDLS and YYNGEE. The CDR3 is 15 amino acids. For the CDR3, the DNA is TGTGCCAGCAGCACCAGGACAGGGGCCACCGGGGAGCTGTTTTTT. Its protein product is CASSTRTGATGELFF.

DNA for the CDR3: TGCGCCAGCAGCCAACTTCCCAGCGTAGCCAAAAACATTCAGTACTTC. Translating it yields CASSQLPSVAKNIQYF. The chain uses TRBV4-1 and TRBJ2-4; unclear D gene. V lost 2 bases to trimming and J lost 0 bases, with 11 bases between them. Germline V gives CDR1 MGHRA, CDR2 YSYEKL. The CDR3 is made up of 16 amino acids.

The CDR3 loop is CASSRDPVGGATYEQYF. CDR3 DNA: TGCGCCAGCAGCCGAGACCCAGTGGGGGGTGCGACCTACGAGCAGTACTTC. V and J are TRBV4-3 and TRBJ2-7; tentatively, D is TRBD2 (6 bases). CDR3 length: 17 amino acids. The germline V and J ends were trimmed by 4 bases and 2 bases, with 21 bases remaining between them. The V gene's germline CDR1 is LGHNA and CDR2 YSLEER.

This sequence joins TRBV6-2 or TRBV6-3 and TRBJ2-6; a possible D gene is TRBD1 (6 bases). The V end was cut by 2 bases, the J end by 4 bases, with 12 bases between. The CDR3 sequence is 16 residues long. CDR1 is MNHEY, CDR2 SVGEGT, per germline. CDR3: CASSYRRTVGANVLTF. DNA for the CDR3: TGTGCCAGCAGTTACCGTAGGACAGTCGGGGCCAACGTCCTGACTTTC.

The V gene is TRBV2, the J gene TRBJ1-1, with unresolved D. Deletions cut 4 bases from V and 2 bases from J, with 11 bases between. The length of the CDR3 is 14 residues. Germline CDR1 SNHLY, CDR2 FYNNEI. In DNA, the CDR3 is TGTGCCAGCAGTGCGGGAGGGTCAAACACTGAAGCTTTCTTT. Protein product: CASSAGGSNTEAFF.

This clone is a singleton in its sample. This rearrangement joins TRBV29-1 to TRBJ1-1, with D tentatively TRBD1 (5 bases). Germline lookup yields CDR1 SQVTM and CDR2 ANQGSEA. Trimming pared 7 bases from V and 3 bases from J, leaving 15 bases between. This CDR3 region has 13 residues. CDR3 protein: CSAAGSMDTEAFF. CDR3 bases: TGCAGCGCAGCAGGGTCTATGGACACTGAAGCTTTCTTT.

The chain employs TRBV7-2 and TRBJ2-7, with TRBD1 matching 8 bases. The germline gives CDR1 SGHTA, CDR2 FQGNSA. The CDR3 is 15 amino acids. V was pared by 2 bases and J by 3 bases, with 6 bases of the junction left unmatched. CDR3 residues: CASSLMLDRGYEQYF. CDR3 nucleotides: TGTGCCAGCAGCTTAATGCTAGACAGGGGCTACGAGCAGTACTTC. The whole variable domain, filled in from reference TRBV7-2 and TRBJ2-7, reads GAGVSQSPSNKVTEKGKDVELRCDPISGHTALYWYRQSLGQGLEFLIYFQGNSAPDKSGLPSDRFSAERTGGSVSTLTIQRTQQEDSAVYLCASSLMLDRGYEQYFGPGTRLTVT.

This sequence joins TRBV7-2 and TRBJ2-2; 8 nucleotides agree with TRBD2. The V segment lost 2 bases and the J segment 6 bases; nucleotides outside the gene matches: 8. There are 16 residues in the CDR3. Germline loops: CDR1 SGHTA, CDR2 FQGNSA. CDR3 sequence: CASSLSGSPGSGELFF. CDR3 bases: TGTGCCAGCAGCTTAAGCGGGAGCCCCGGTTCCGGGGAGCTGTTTTTT.

The chain recombines TRBV10-3 with TRBJ1-6; perhaps TRBD1 as D (5 bases). V lost 0 bases and J lost 8, with 14 bases in between. Per the germline V gene, CDR1 is ENHRY and CDR2 is SYGVKD. This CDR3 is built from 16 residues. CDR3 amino acids: CAISESFGGKYSPLHF. The CDR3, as DNA: TGTGCCATCAGTGAGTCGTTCGGGGGGAAATATTCACCCCTCCACTTT.

The rearrangement links TRBV18 to TRBJ2-3, with no clear D. V was shortened by 0 bases and J by 6 bases, with 7 bases between the two germline ends. Looked up from germline, CDR1 is KGHSH and CDR2 is LQKENI. The CDR3 has 13 residues. CDR3 nucleotide sequence: TGTGCCAGCTCACCACCGGGCGTGGATACGCAGTATTTT. This sequence encodes CASSPPGVDTQYF.

The gene calls are TRBV28 and TRBJ2-3, with D possibly matching TRBD2 (6 bases). The CDR3 is made up of 16 amino acids. V lost 5 bases and J 3 bases, leaving 18 bases between the germline ends. The germline V gene has CDR1 MDHEN and CDR2 SYDVKM. CDR3 protein: CASSPLALLATDTQYF. The CDR3 nucleotides are TGTGCCAGCAGTCCCTTAGCGCTACTAGCTACAGATACGCAGTATTTT. The whole variable domain, filled in from reference TRBV28 and TRBJ2-3, reads DVKVTQSSRYLVKRTGEKVFLECVQDMDHENMFWYRQDPGLGLRLIYFSYDVKMKEKGDIPEGYSVSREKKERFSLILESASTNQTSMYLCASSPLALLATDTQYFGPGTRLTVL.

The chain couples TRBV5-1 to TRBJ2-3, with 8 bases that match TRBD2. Germline V gene data show CDR1 as SGHRS and CDR2 as YFSETQ. Trimming cost V 3 bases and J 5 bases; bases outside gene matches: 11. CDR3 length equals 16 residues. The CDR3 DNA sequence: TGCGCCAGCAGCTATGAAAGCGGGAGTCCAGGAGATACGCAGTATTTT. Protein: CASSYESGSPGDTQYF.